This T cell receptor (beta chain) was sequenced for a study of T cells after yellow fever vaccination. For the study at large: The fractions with low cell numbers were processed using SMART-Seq v4 Ultra Low Input. Study findings and constraints: Clonotypes appearing in both CD4 and CD8 compartments existed, and their share was small. The study re-detected most primary-vaccination clones after the booster (under 97% CD4, approximately 87% CD8).

A 5'RACE template-switching step, the method used to make TCR cDNA, added a universal primer site and UMIs. A single record per CDR3 protein comes from TCRdb applying MiXCR to the 5' RACE reads. The top ten hold 14% of the sample, which has about 550,000 distinct CDR3 sequences, 19% seen once. The CDR3 sequence is 14 residues long. V shed 3 bases and J 7 bases; nucleotides not matched to a gene: 4. Germline V gene lookup returns CDR1 DFQATT and CDR2 SNEGSKA (reference sequence). Details on this clonotype: Its antigen is not known.

Sequences were derived from PBMCs, sampled 15 days after the yellow fever booster vaccination. The clonotype originates from a man aged 25 to 40 who received the YFV17D yellow fever vaccine. This sequence joins TRBV20-1 and TRBJ2-1; the match to TRBD2 covers 12 bases. CDR3 coding DNA: TGCAGTGCTAGTAGACTAGCGGGAGTAAATGAGCAGTTCTTC. Amino acids: CSASRLAGVNEQFF.